The entry below gives a single T cell receptor beta chain sequence along with its context. This clonotype has only a few counts. The clone's antigen remains unknown. Base-call qualities are not available, and no considerably larger clone is one nucleotide away. This sample was sequenced with an Illumina HiSeq 1500. TCRdb reprocessed the public reads (quality trimming at Q25 with fastp, clone calling with MiXCR) and kept in-frame beta chains. Every CDR3 protein is listed once, alongside the most common genes and DNA of its rows. The sample table records about 150,000 distinct CDR3 sequences; more than 25% of these occur just once. The ten largest account for 52% of the sample. This record belongs to a study of T cell repertoires in cytomegalovirus infection (dated by TCRdb to about 2019). With regard to the full study: The peptide stimulations were aimed at well-studied HLA-B-restricted epitopes as well as recently identified HLA-C-restricted CMV epitopes, whose presentation resists viral immunomodulation. Because public TCR beta signatures pointed to carriage of CMV infection together with the matching HLA type, the HLA type of each donor mattered for the analysis. Overall study outcomes, separate from this receptor: Carriers of CMV infection plus the relevant HLA type were discriminated by the cumulative frequency of public TCR beta family members in the study cohort and in an independent approximately 340-donor cohort. The ex vivo response was dominated by HLA-C-restricted CMV-specific TCR beta clonotypes, and the single most frequent clonotype in two of eight donors was supplied by these HLA-C-restricted clonotypes.

The label giving this sample's treatment or condition can be read as: in vitro stimulation with specific CMV peptide epitopes to enrich CMV-specific T cells. The CDR3 spans 14 residues, from the cysteine through the phenylalanine. The DNA shown is the 42-base CDR3, in frame from base 1. Based on the germline V gene (reference sequence), the CDR1 and CDR2 sequences are LNHDA and SQIVND. V loses 7 bases, J loses 1 base, and the germline ends lie 13 bases apart. The chain is assembled from TRBV19 and TRBJ1-1; TRBD1 is possibly the D segment (5 matching bases). This material consisted of CD8+ T cells from cultured PBMCs, taken from culture after CMV antigen stimulation. The TCR comes from a human donor in good health (CMV status not recorded). Some clones in this sample may be carry-over from other donors' samples. The CDR3 protein: CASMLGPPNTEAFF. Read as DNA, the sequence is TGTGCCAGTATGCTGGGACCGCCGAACACTGAAGCTTTCTTT.